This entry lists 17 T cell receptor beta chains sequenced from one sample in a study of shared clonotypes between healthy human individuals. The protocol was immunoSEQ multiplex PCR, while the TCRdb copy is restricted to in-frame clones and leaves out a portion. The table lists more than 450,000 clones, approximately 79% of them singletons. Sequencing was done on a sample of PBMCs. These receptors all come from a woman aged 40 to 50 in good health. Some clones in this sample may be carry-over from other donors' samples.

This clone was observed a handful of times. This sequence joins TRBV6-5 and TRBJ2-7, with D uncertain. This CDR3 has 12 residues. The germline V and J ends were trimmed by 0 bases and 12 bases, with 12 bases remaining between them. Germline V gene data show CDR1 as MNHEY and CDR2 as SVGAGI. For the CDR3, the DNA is TGTGCCAGCAGTTACTCCCTTGGTCTTCTGTACTTC. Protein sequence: CASSYSLGLLYF.

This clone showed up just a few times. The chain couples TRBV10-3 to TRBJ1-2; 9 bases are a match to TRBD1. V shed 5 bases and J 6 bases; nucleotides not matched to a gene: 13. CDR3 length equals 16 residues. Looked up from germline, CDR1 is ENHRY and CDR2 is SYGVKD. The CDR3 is CAISSPGTGWLDGYTF. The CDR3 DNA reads TGTGCCATCAGTAGCCCCGGGACAGGGTGGCTCGATGGCTACACCTTC.

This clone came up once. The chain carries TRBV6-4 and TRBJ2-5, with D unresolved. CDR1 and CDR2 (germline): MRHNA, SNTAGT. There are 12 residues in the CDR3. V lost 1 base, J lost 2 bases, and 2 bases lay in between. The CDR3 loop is CASSDFQETQYF. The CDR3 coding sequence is TGTGCCAGCAGTGACTTTCAAGAGACCCAGTACTTC.

CDR3 sequence: CASSPRGAGRAGELFF. In nucleotides, the CDR3 is TGTGCCAGCAGCCCTAGGGGGGCGGGAAGGGCCGGGGAGCTGTTTTTT. The chain couples TRBV9 to TRBJ2-2; either TRBD1 or TRBD2 may fit D (6 bases each). CDR3 length: 16 residues. Germline assignment: CDR1 SGDLS and CDR2 YYNGEE. V lost 4 bases to trimming and J lost 6 bases, with 19 bases between them.

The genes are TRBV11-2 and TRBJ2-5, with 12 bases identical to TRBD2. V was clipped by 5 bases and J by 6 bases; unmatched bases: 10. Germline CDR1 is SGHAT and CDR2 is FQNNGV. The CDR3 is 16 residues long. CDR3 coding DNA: TGTGCCAGCAGCCCCCCGGGGACTAGCGGGTCGAAGACCCAGTACTTC. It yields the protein CASSPPGTSGSKTQYF. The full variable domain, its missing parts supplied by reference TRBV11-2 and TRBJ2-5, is EAGVAQSPRYKIIEKRQSVAFWCNPISGHATLYWYQQILGQGPKLLIQFQNNGVVDDSQLPKDRFSAERLKGVDSTLKIQPAKLEDSAVYLCASSPPGTSGSKTQYFGPGTRLLVL.

CDR3 sequence: CASSQELGTNNSPLHF. The CDR3 DNA is TGCGCCAGCAGCCAAGAACTCGGGACAAATAATTCACCCCTCCACTTT. The genes are TRBV4-1 and TRBJ1-6, with D possibly being TRBD1 (6 bases). Germline V gene data show CDR1 as MGHRA and CDR2 as YSYEKL. The CDR3 is 16 amino acids. The V gene lost 0 bases and the J gene lost 5 bases, with 11 bases spanning the gap.

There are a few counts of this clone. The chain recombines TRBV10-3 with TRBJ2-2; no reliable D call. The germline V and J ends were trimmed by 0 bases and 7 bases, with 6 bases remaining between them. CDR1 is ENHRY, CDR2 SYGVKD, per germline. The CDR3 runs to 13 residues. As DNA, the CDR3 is TGTGCCATCAGTGAGTCCGCCGTCGGGGAGCTGTTTTTT. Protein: CAISESAVGELFF.

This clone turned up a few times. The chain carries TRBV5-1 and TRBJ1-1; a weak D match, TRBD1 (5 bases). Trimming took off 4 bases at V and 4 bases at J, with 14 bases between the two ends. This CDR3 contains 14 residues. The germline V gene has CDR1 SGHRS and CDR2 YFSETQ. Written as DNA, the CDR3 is TGCGCCAGCAGCCTAGAGGGGATGGGCACTGAAGCTTTCTTT. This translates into CASSLEGMGTEAFF.

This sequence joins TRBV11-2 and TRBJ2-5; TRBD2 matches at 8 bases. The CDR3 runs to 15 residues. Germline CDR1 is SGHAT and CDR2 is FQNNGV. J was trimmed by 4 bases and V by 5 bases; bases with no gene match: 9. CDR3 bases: TGTGCCAGCAGCACCTCGGGAGGGGTGGGAGAGACCCAGTACTTC. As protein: CASSTSGGVGETQYF.

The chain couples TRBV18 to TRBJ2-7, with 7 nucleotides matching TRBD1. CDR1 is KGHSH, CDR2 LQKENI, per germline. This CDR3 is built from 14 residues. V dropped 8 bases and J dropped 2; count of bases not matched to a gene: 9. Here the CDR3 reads CASAETGITYEQYF. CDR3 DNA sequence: TGTGCCAGCGCAGAGACAGGGATTACCTACGAGCAGTACTTC.

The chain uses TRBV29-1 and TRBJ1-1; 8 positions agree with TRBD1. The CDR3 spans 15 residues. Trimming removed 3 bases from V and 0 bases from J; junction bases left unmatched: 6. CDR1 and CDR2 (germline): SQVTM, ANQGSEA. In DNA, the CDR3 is TGCAGCGTTGACCGACAGGGGCAAATGAACACTGAAGCTTTCTTT. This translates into CSVDRQGQMNTEAFF.

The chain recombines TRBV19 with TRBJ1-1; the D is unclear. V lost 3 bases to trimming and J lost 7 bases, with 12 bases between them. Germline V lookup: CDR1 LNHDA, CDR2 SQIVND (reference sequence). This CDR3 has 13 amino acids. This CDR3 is CASSMRAEGEAFF. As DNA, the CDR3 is TGTGCCAGTAGTATGCGGGCGGAAGGTGAAGCTTTCTTT.

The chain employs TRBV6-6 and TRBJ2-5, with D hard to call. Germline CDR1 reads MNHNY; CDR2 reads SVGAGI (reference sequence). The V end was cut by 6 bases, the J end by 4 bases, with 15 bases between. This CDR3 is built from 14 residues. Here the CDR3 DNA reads TGTGCCAGCAGGGGCTATACGTCCCTAGAGACCCAGTACTTC. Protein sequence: CASRGYTSLETQYF.

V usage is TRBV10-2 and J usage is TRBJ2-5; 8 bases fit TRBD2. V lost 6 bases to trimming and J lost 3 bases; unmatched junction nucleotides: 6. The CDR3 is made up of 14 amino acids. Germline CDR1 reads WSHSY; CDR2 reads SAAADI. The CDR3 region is CASRRGLVEETQYF. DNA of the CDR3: TGCGCCAGCAGACGGGGACTAGTGGAAGAGACCCAGTACTTC.

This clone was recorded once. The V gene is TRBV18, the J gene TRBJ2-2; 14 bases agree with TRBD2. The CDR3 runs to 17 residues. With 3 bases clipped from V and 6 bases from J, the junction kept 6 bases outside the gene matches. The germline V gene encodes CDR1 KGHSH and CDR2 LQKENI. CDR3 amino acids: CASSPLGTSGRSGELFF. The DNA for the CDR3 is TGTGCCAGCTCACCGCTCGGGACTAGCGGGAGATCCGGGGAGCTGTTTTTT.

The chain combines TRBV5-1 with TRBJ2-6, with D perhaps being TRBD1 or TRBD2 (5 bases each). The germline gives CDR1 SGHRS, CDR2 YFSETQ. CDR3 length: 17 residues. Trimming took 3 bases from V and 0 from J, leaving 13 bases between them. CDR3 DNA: TGCGCCAGCAGCTGGATCGGGGACCTCTCTGGGGCCAACGTCCTGACTTTC. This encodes CASSWIGDLSGANVLTF.

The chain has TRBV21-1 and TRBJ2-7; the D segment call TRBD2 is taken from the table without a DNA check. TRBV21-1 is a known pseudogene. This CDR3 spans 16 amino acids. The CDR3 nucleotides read TGTGCCAGCAGCCCTCCCGCTAGCGGGTCCTCCTACGAGCAGTACTTC. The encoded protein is CASSPPASGSSYEQYF.